This TCR beta chain appears in the sequencing data of a study of T-cell reconstitution after alpha-beta-depleted transplantation in children. This clonotype has at least ten counts. Its target is unknown. Preparation of the TCRbeta library was carried out with unique molecular identifiers. TCRdb ran MiXCR on the PCR reads and lists one entry per CDR3 protein. The sample has roughly 310,000 distinct CDR3 sequences, approximately 20% seen once. General observations from the study: T-cell counts and diversity were attributed mostly to newly produced T cells one year after transplant. By about two months after transplant, alpha-beta T cells reportedly arose from several hundred graft clones that had expanded. Surviving recipient T cells and thymic progenitors produced the high day-60 TCRbeta diversity seen in some patients.

V was cut by 3 bases and J by 2 bases, with 9 bases left in between. CDR3 size: 13 residues. Germline V gives CDR1 DFQATT, CDR2 SNEGSKA (reference sequence). This clonotype was sampled from a male patient aged 10 to 17 who had a stem cell transplant for acute lymphoblastic leukemia, so the T cells may come from the graft donor. The V and J genes are TRBV20-1 and TRBJ2-3; D is perhaps TRBD2 (6 bases). The sample was PBMCs, mostly from graft donor cells, taken 180 days after TCRalphabeta/CD19-depleted stem cell transplant. The CDR3 DNA is TGCAGTGCTAGTCGCGGGACCACAGATACGCAGTATTTT. Its translation is CSASRGTTDTQYF.